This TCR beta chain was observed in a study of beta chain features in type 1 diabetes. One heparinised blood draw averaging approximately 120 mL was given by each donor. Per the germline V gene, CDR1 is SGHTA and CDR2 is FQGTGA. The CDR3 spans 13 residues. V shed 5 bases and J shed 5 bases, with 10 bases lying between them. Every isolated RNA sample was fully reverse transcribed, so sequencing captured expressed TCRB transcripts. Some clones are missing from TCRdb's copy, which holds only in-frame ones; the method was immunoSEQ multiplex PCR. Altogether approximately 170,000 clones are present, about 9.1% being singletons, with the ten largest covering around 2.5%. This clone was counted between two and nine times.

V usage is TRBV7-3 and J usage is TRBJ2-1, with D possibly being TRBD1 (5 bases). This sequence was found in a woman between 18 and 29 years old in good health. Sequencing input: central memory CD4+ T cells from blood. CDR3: CASSPMTDNEQFF. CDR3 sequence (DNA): TGTGCCAGCAGCCCTATGACAGACAATGAGCAGTTCTTC. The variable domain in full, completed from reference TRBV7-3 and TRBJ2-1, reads GAGVSQTPSNKVTEKGKYVELRCDPISGHTALYWYRQSLGQGPEFLIYFQGTGAADDSGLPNDRFFAVRPEGSVSTLKIQRTERGDSAVYLCASSPMTDNEQFFGPGTRLTVL.